Each of the 9 T cell receptor beta chains below was sequenced from the same sample in a study of prognosis after radiotherapy for stage I lung cancer. Amplicons of TCR beta CDR3 were generated from genomic DNA by two-round multiplex PCR. First-round PCR used primers specific to each TRBV and TRBJ gene. Each CDR3 protein gets one entry after TCRdb re-called the multiplex PCR reads with MiXCR. The sample holds about 17,000 distinct CDR3 sequences, about a sixth seen once. Specimen: PBMCs, collected before or after stereotactic body radiation therapy (not recorded which). These receptors all stem from a donor of 50 years or more with non-small cell lung cancer.

In regard to this clonotype: This likely came from a read error, as a far larger clone is one base away. The chain recombines TRBV11-3 with TRBJ2-1; 11 bases agree with TRBD2. The J call may not be correct, given that the DNA end is closer to TRBJ2-5. Germline V gene data show CDR1 as SGHNT and CDR2 as YENEEA. The CDR3 length is 16 residues. The CDR3 region has the DNA TGTGCCAGCAGCTCCCGCGGGACTAGCGGCCAAGGGACCCAGTACTTC. Encoded protein: CASSSRGTSGQGTQYF.

This clonotype was seen ten or more times. The V call is TRBV6-5, the J call TRBJ1-3; no firm D call. Germline V gives CDR1 MNHEY, CDR2 SVGAGI. The CDR3 totals 13 residues. V lost 2 bases to trimming and J lost 4 bases, with 6 bases between them. The CDR3 DNA sequence: TGTGCCAGCAGTTACGGGGTAGGAAACACCATATATTTT. Amino acids: CASSYGVGNTIYF.

By sample share, this clonotype is medium-sized (0.01 to 0.1%). This sequence joins TRBV11-1 and TRBJ2-1; TRBD2 matches at 10 bases. Germline assignment: CDR1 SGHAT and CDR2 FQDESV (reference sequence). V lost 4 bases and J lost 7; bases outside the gene matches: 13. The CDR3 covers 17 residues. CDR3 nucleotide sequence: TGTGCCAGCAGCTCGAAACAGAGCGGGAGGGCCGAGAATGAGCAGTTCTTC. This encodes CASSSKQSGRAENEQFF.

The V gene is TRBV5-4, the J gene TRBJ2-7; D remains unclear. CDR3 size: 14 residues. The germline CDR1 and CDR2 sequences are SGHNT and YYREEE (reference sequence). V lost 0 bases to trimming and J lost 2 bases, with 9 bases between them. CDR3 sequence: CASSLAGFAYEQYF. DNA of the CDR3: TGTGCCAGCAGCTTGGCCGGCTTCGCCTACGAGCAGTACTTC.

This clonotype has ten or more counts. The chain has TRBV6-4 and TRBJ2-7; 7 bases fit TRBD1. Germline CDR1 and CDR2: MRHNA and SNTAGT. The J segment lost 2 bases and the V segment lost 4 bases, leaving 11 bases of the junction unmatched. This CDR3 is 16 amino acids long. The DNA of the CDR3 is TGTGCCAGCAGTGGTTCACCGGGACAGCCGCCCTACGAGCAGTACGTC. Translated: CASSGSPGQPPYEQYV.

This clonotype was seen many times. V gene TRBV12-3 or TRBV12-4 combines with J gene TRBJ2-5; D gene uncertain. Trimming cost V 5 bases and J 5 bases, with 12 bases left between them. CDR3 size: 13 residues. In nucleotides, the CDR3 is TGTGCCAGCAGTCAAATAGTGCACGAGACCCAGTACTTC. Encoded protein: CASSQIVHETQYF.

This clonotype came up many times. The chain recombines TRBV5-6 with TRBJ2-7, with 12 bases that match TRBD2. This CDR3 is 15 amino acids long. Trimming took 0 bases from V and 2 from J; bases not matched to a gene: 0. Germline values: CDR1 SGHDT, CDR2 YYEEEE. CDR3 region: CASSLGLAGAYEQYF. CDR3 nucleotides: TGTGCCAGCAGCTTGGGACTAGCGGGGGCCTACGAGCAGTACTTC.

Concerning this clonotype: A read error likely explains this, since a far larger clone differs by one base. In DNA, the CDR3 is TGTGCCAGCAGCTCTTGGACAGCTACCTACGAGCAGTACTTC. Amino acid sequence: CASSSWTATYEQYF. The rearrangement links TRBV7-3 to TRBJ2-7, with D tentatively TRBD1 (6 bases). The CDR3 runs 14 residues. Trimming removed 4 bases from V and 2 bases from J, with 12 bases in between. Germline V gene lookup returns CDR1 SGHTA and CDR2 FQGTGA.

This clonotype was seen repeatedly, ten times or more. The genes are TRBV4-3 and TRBJ1-2; D uncertain. The CDR3 is made up of 15 amino acids. Germline-derived CDR1 and CDR2 are LGHNA and YSLEER. V lost 0 bases and J lost 8, with 16 bases in between. DNA of the CDR3: TGCGCCAGCAGCCAAGATTTGGACCATACCAGCGGCTACACCTTC. This sequence encodes CASSQDLDHTSGYTF.